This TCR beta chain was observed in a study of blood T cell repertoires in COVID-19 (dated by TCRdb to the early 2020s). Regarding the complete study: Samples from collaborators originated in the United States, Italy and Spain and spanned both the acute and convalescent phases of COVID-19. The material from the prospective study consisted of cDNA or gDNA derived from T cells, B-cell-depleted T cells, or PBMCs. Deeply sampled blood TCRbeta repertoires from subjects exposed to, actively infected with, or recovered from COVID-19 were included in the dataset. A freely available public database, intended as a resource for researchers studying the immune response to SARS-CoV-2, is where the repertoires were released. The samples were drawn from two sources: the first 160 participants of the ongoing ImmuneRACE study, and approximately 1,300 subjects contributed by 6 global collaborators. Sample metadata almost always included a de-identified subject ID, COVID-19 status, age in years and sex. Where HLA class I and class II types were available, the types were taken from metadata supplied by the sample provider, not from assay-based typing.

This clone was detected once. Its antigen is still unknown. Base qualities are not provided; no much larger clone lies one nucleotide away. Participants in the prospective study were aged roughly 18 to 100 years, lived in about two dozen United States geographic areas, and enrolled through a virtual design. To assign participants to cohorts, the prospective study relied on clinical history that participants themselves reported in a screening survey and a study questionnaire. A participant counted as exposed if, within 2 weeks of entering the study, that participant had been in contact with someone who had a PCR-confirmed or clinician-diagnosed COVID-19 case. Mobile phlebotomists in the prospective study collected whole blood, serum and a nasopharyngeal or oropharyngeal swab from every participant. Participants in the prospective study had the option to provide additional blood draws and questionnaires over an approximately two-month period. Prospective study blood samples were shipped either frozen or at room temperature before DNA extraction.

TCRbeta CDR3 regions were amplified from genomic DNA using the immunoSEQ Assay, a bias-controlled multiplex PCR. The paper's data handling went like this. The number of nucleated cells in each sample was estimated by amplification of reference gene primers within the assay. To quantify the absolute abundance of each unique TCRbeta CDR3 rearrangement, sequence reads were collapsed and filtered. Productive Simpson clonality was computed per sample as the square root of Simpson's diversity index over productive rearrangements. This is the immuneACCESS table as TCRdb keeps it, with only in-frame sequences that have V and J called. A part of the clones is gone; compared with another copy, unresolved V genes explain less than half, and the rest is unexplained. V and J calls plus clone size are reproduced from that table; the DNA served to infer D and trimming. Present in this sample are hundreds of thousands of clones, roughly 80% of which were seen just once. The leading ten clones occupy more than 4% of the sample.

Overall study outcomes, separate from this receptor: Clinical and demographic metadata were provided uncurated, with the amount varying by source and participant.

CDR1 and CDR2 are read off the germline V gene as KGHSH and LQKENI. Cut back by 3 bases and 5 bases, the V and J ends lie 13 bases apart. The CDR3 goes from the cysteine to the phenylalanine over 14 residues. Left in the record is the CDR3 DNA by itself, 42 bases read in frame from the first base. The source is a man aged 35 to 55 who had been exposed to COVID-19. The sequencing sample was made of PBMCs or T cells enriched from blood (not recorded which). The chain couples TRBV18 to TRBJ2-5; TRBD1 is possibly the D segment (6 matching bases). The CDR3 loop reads CASSPRGSRETQYF. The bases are TGTGCCAGCTCACCCAGGGGCTCGCGGGAGACCCAGTACTTC.